The T cell receptor beta chain described here comes from a study of CD8 T cells in Susac syndrome. Random-hexamer reverse transcription was applied to roughly 0.5 to 1 ug RNA. TCRdb used MiXCR to reprocess the immunoSEQ multiplex PCR reads, holding one entry per CDR3 protein. This table has 150,000 to 200,000 distinct CDR3 sequences, just under 95% appearing once. This CDR3 comprises 15 residues. Germline V gene lookup returns CDR1 SGDLS and CDR2 YYNGEE. J was trimmed by 7 bases and V by 2 bases; bases with no gene match: 3. This chain connects TRBV9 to TRBJ2-1; 13 bases are a match to TRBD2. Input material: CD4+ T cells from PBMCs. This clonotype was sampled from a human donor in good health. CDR3 bases: TGTGCCAGCAGCGTTACTAGCGGGGGGGGAAATGAGCAGTTCTTC. This codes for CASSVTSGGGNEQFF.